The text below deals with one T cell receptor (beta chain). This sample was taken from a study of neoadjuvant nivolumab and ipilimumab in lung cancer. Measured with immunoSEQ multiplex PCR; TCRdb has only the in-frame clones, and not every one. The table lists about 25,000 clones, 82% of them singletons. Germline lookup yields CDR1 GTSNPN and CDR2 SVGIG (reference sequence). The CDR3 consists of 15 residues. V was shortened by 3 bases and J by 2 bases, with 11 bases between the two germline ends. This chain joins TRBV30 and TRBJ2-6; tentatively, D is TRBD2 (5 bases). This specimen consisted of tumor tissue, obtained after neoadjuvant nivolumab, alone or with ipilimumab, at or shortly before surgery. This receptor was identified in an adult with non-small cell lung cancer. CDR3 nucleotides: TGTGCCTGGAGACGGGGTAACACTGGGGCCAACGTCCTGACTTTC. This gives the protein CAWRRGNTGANVLTF.